This is a list of T cell receptor beta chains from one sample in a study of regulatory T cells in long-lasting Graves disease. TCRdb independently ran MiXCR on the multiplex PCR reads; one entry per CDR3 protein. The table has about 210,000 distinct CDR3 sequences, roughly 19% seen once; the top ten hold approximately 10%. The same sample was also studied in work on T cells in Graves' hyperthyroidism and ophthalmopathy.

The input for sequencing was peripheral blood mononuclear cells (PBMCs), taken at new diagnosis, from a patient treated with antithyroid drugs. These receptors were obtained from a woman aged 25 to 45 with Graves disease. Each CDR3 is given with its conserved first and last residue. Each record gives: J gene, V gene, D gene, clone size, CDR3 DNA, CDR3 protein. D genes are given only for firm matches. Some rows mark clone size as missing; the rest say once, few, many or name a class of expanded clone.

j_gene: TRBJ1-2; v_gene: TRBV3-1; d_gene: NA; abundance: many; CDR3nt: TGTGCCAGCAGCCAAGTAGAAGGGCTGCACACCTTC; CDR3aa: CASSQVEGLHTF
j_gene: TRBJ1-4; v_gene: TRBV7-9; d_gene: NA; abundance: few; CDR3nt: TGTGCCAGCAGCGGGCAACAGGCGACTAATGAAAAACTGTTTTTT; CDR3aa: CASSGQQATNEKLFF
j_gene: TRBJ1-1; v_gene: TRBV28; d_gene: NA; abundance: many; CDR3nt: TGTGCCAGCCAGAGGGGCACTGAAGCTTTCTTT; CDR3aa: CASQRGTEAFF
j_gene: TRBJ1-6; v_gene: TRBV20-1; d_gene: NA; abundance: many; CDR3nt: TGCAGTGCTAGAGTCGGACAGTATAATTCACCCCTCCACTTT; CDR3aa: CSARVGQYNSPLHF
j_gene: TRBJ1-1; v_gene: TRBV12-3/TRBV12-4; d_gene: TRBD1; abundance: many; CDR3nt: TGTGCCAGCACCCACCGGGTAGGGGGGAACAGGGGGAACACTGAAGCTTTCTTT; CDR3aa: CASTHRVGGNRGNTEAFF
j_gene: TRBJ2-5; v_gene: TRBV5-1; d_gene: NA; abundance: many; CDR3nt: TGCGCCAGCAGCTTGGAGGGACCCGGGGGAGAGACCCAGTACTTC; CDR3aa: CASSLEGPGGETQYF
j_gene: TRBJ2-3; v_gene: TRBV2; d_gene: NA; abundance: NA; CDR3nt: TGTGCCAGCAGGTGGGATGGGACGGCTAGCACAGATACGCAGTATTTT; CDR3aa: CASRWDGTASTDTQYF
j_gene: TRBJ1-2; v_gene: TRBV18; d_gene: TRBD1; abundance: many; CDR3nt: TGTGCCAGCTCACCAGGACAGGGACACTATGGCTACACCTTC; CDR3aa: CASSPGQGHYGYTF
j_gene: TRBJ2-3; v_gene: TRBV11-2; d_gene: NA; abundance: many; CDR3nt: TGTGCCAGCAGCCCGAGAGACAGGTGGGGCACAGATACGCAGTATTTT; CDR3aa: CASSPRDRWGTDTQYF
j_gene: TRBJ1-1; v_gene: TRBV3-1; d_gene: TRBD1; abundance: many; CDR3nt: TGTGCCAGCAGCTCCGGACAGGGAGGAGCTTTCTTT; CDR3aa: CASSSGQGGAFF
j_gene: TRBJ2-7; v_gene: TRBV30; d_gene: NA; abundance: many; CDR3nt: TGTGCCTGGAGACGTCTCGGGGAGGCGACCTACGAGCAGTACTTC; CDR3aa: CAWRRLGEATYEQYF